This T cell receptor beta chain was recorded in a study of CD8 T cells in Susac syndrome. It was with random hexamers that roughly 0.45 to 1 ug RNA was reverse transcribed. TCRdb re-derived calls from the immunoSEQ multiplex PCR reads in MiXCR, one entry per CDR3 protein. The table lists about 140,000 distinct CDR3 sequences, approximately 93% of them singletons. This clonotype has a single count. What was sequenced was CD4+ T cells from PBMCs. This TCR was recovered from a human donor in good health.

The chain's CDR3 is CASSPIAGAGQETQYF. The CDR3 bases are TGTGCCAGCAGCCCGATAGCGGGAGCAGGGCAAGAGACCCAGTACTTC. The chain couples TRBV5-4 to TRBJ2-5; 9 bases agree with TRBD2. Trimming removed 4 bases from V and 2 bases from J; junction bases left unmatched: 9. The length of the CDR3 is 16 residues. Germline V gene data show CDR1 as SGHNT and CDR2 as YYREEE (reference sequence).